Listed below are T cell receptor beta chains from one sample, sequenced in a study of blood T cell repertoires in COVID-19. TCRdb's table, derived via immunoSEQ multiplex PCR, lists solely in-frame clones and lacks some. Here the sample spans about 200,000 clones, roughly 84% being singletons. Material for sequencing was PBMCs or T cells enriched from blood (not recorded which). The source of these receptors is a man aged 35 to 55 who had recovered from COVID-19. Both conserved end residues are part of each CDR3.

J gene | V gene | CDR3 protein
TRBJ1-2 | TRBV14 | CASSRVGTVAQTGGYTF
TRBJ2-3 | TRBV2 | CASSEGLAVSTDTQYF
TRBJ2-1 | TRBV5-1 | CASSPWTSGGLYNEQFF
TRBJ1-1 | TRBV5-6 | CASRSNQGARTEAFF
TRBJ1-5 | TRBV7-2 | CASSSLGANQPQHF
TRBJ2-1 | TRBV11-2 | CASSLDGGGGRRFF
TRBJ1-2 | TRBV6-5 | CASGRGGKAGGYTF
TRBJ1-1 | TRBV15 | CATSSSPQGYNEAFF
TRBJ1-6 | TRBV5-1 | CASSLSESSYNSPLHF
TRBJ1-3 | TRBV27 | CASRPDNSYSGNTIYF
TRBJ1-1 | TRBV28 | CASSVDQGSEAFF
TRBJ1-5 | TRBV3-1/TRBV3-2 | CASSQERNQPQHF
TRBJ2-1 | TRBV9 | CASSVAGPSSYNEQFF
TRBJ1-2 | TRBV11-2 | CASSLGPGGGGYTF
TRBJ1-1 | TRBV27 | CASSLYPALQGFGTEAFF
TRBJ1-6 | TRBV27 | CASSLSRQGNYSPLHF
TRBJ2-5 | TRBV5-1 | CASSLALAGTQETQYF
TRBJ1-2 | TRBV21-1 | CASSTRDRGLTNYGYTF
TRBJ1-2 | TRBV9 | CASSTSQGVYGYTF
TRBJ2-1 | TRBV5-1 | CASSPGTPNNEQFF
TRBJ2-6 | TRBV19 | CARGGEYSGANVLTF
TRBJ1-2 | TRBV5-6 | CASSVQDSSSYGYTF
TRBJ1-1 | TRBV4-3 | CASSRLITGDTEAFF
TRBJ2-7 | TRBV21-1 | CASSKVEGAYEQYF
TRBJ2-4 | TRBV6-1 | CASSESTIAKNIQYF
TRBJ2-5 | TRBV6-1 | CASSDRTSTIPGGETQYF
TRBJ1-1 | TRBV2 | CASSYNTGSSTEAFF
TRBJ1-2 | TRBV19 | CASSRQAGYGYTF
TRBJ2-7 | TRBV27 | CASSLAEQYF
TRBJ2-7 | TRBV19 | CASTSAGGEQYF
TRBJ1-1 | TRBV3-1/TRBV3-2 | CASSQKGTGSEAFF
TRBJ2-7 | TRBV6-5 | CASSLDFYEQYF
TRBJ2-7 | TRBV3-1/TRBV3-2 | CASSQVVTSGGNEQYF
TRBJ1-2 | TRBV19 | CASSTPTGMDGYTF
TRBJ1-2 | TRBV7-2 | CASSLAAPPANYGYTF
TRBJ1-1 | TRBV2 | CASSLTSVITEAFF